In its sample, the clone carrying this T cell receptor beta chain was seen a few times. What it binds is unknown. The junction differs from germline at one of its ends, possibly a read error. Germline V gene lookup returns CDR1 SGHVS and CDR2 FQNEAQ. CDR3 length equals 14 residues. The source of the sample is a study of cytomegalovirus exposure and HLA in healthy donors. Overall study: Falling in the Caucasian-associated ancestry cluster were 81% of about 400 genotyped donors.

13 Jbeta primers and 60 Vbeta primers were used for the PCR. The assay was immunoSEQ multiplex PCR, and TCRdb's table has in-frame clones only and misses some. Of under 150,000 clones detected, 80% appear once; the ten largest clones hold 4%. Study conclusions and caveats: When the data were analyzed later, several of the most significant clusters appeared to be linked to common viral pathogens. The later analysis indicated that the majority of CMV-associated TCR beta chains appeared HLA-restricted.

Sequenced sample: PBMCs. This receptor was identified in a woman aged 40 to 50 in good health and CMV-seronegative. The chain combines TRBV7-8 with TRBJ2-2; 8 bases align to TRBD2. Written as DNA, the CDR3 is TGTGCCAGCAGGTTAGGACTAGCCGACGGGGAGCTGTTTTTT. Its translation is CASRLGLADGELFF.